This entry concerns a single T cell receptor (beta chain). The target antigen is unknown. V gave up 3 bases and J gave up 6 bases; unmatched junction bases: 6. The CDR3 contains 16 residues. Germline-derived CDR1 and CDR2 are MNHEY and SVGAGI. The data belong to a study of T cells after posttransplantation cyclophosphamide. Study findings and constraints: Tissue-infiltrating T cells from skin or gut overlapped little with blood T cells.

TCRdb keeps only in-frame clones here, not all; method: immunoSEQ multiplex PCR. This table has fewer than 30,000 clones, approximately 85% appearing once. The rearrangement uses TRBV6-5 and TRBJ2-1; the match to TRBD2 covers 12 bases. The sample comprised PBMCs. This sequence originates from a woman in her fifties or sixties with a blood cancer, CMV-positive, and with a related stem cell donor. The CDR3 DNA reads as TGTGCCAGCAGTTATCTTCTAGCGGGAGGGCCCAATGAGCAGTTCTTC. This gives the protein CASSYLLAGGPNEQFF.